The rows below give T cell receptor beta chains drawn from one sample of a study of shared clonotypes between healthy human individuals. This table comes from immunoSEQ multiplex PCR, and its TCRdb copy is limited to in-frame clones, with some not included. The sample has approximately 1.1 million clones; 78% are singletons. Material for sequencing was memory CD4+ T cells from PBMCs. Receptors originate from a young man in good health. Some clones in this sample may be carry-over from other donors' samples. Both conserved end residues are part of each CDR3. The D gene is left open where the match is weak. The listing skips clone size in some rows; elsewhere it reads once, few, many or a size class.

- TRBJ2-7 TRBV28 - TGTGCCAGCAGTCCGTACGACACATCCTACGAGCAGTACTTC CASSPYDTSYEQYF
- TRBJ1-2 TRBV28 - TGTGCCAGCGGCAGGGGATCTCTATATGGCTACACCTTC CASGRGSLYGYTF
- TRBJ2-5 TRBV5-1 - TGCGCCAGCAGCTTCCAGGCAGGGGGGAGAGAGACCCAGTACTTC CASSFQAGGRETQYF
- TRBJ2-1 TRBV2 - TGTGCCAGCAATACGTACAATGAGCAGTTCTTC CASNTYNEQFF
- TRBJ1-3 TRBV25-1 - TGTGCCAGCAGTGAGGGACGGGCGGGAAACACCATATATTTT CASSEGRAGNTIYF
- TRBJ1-1 TRBV28 - TGTGCCAGCAGTTTAGATCAAGCACGGAGTTTCTTT CASSLDQARSFF
TRBD1 TRBJ1-2 TRBV28 once TGTGCCAGCAGTTTTACCCTACAGGGGACCTATGGCTACACCTTC CASSFTLQGTYGYTF
- TRBJ2-5 TRBV5-4 once TGTGCCAGCAGCAGGGGGAGGGGGAGAGAAGAGACCCAGTACTTC CASSRGRGREETQYF
- TRBJ2-1 TRBV27 - TGTGCCAGCAGTAAAAACAGGTACAATGAGCAGTTCTTC CASSKNRYNEQFF
- TRBJ1-4 TRBV28 - TGTGCCAGCAACGACGGGGCTAATGAAAAACTGTTTTTT CASNDGANEKLFF
- TRBJ2-3 TRBV19 - TGTGCCAGTAGTATAGATCGGTTGAGGGGGACAGATACGCAGTATTTT CASSIDRLRGTDTQYF
- TRBJ1-4 TRBV6-5 - TGTGCCAGCAGTTACCAGGGCCCGGCGTTGGAAAAACTGTTTTTT CASSYQGPALEKLFF
TRBD1 TRBJ2-7 TRBV5-1 - TGCGCCAGCAGCTTGTTACAGGGGGGCTACGAGCAGTACTTC CASSLLQGGYEQYF
- TRBJ2-1 TRBV28 - TGTGCCAGCAGTTTTCTTCGACTGTCAAGCAACAATGAGCAGTTCTTC CASSFLRLSSNNEQFF
- TRBJ2-7 TRBV7-9 - TGTGCCAGCAGCTTAGCGGACGGGACCAACGAGCAGTACTTC CASSLADGTNEQYF
- TRBJ2-4 TRBV7-2 few TGTGCCAGCAGCTTACAAAACATTCAGTACTTC CASSLQNIQYF
TRBD2 TRBJ2-3 TRBV2 - TGTGCCAGCGAGCGGGAGGGCACAGATACGCAGTATTTT CASEREGTDTQYF
- TRBJ2-7 TRBV5-1 - TGCGCCAGCAGCTTGGCCGGGACATTATCCTACGAGCAGTACTTC CASSLAGTLSYEQYF
- TRBJ2-3 TRBV29-1 few TGCAGCGTGGGGGGGCCCAAATACACAGATACGCAGTATTTT CSVGGPKYTDTQYF
TRBD2 TRBJ2-3 TRBV6-1 - TGTGCCAGCAACCCGGGACTAGACACAGATACGCAGTATTTT CASNPGLDTDTQYF
- TRBJ2-1 TRBV11-2 - TGTGCCAGCAGCGACGACTCCTACAATGAGCAGTTCTTC CASSDDSYNEQFF
TRBD1 TRBJ1-2 TRBV6-1 - TGTGCCAGCGAGGATCGACAGGGTATAGTTGGCTACACCTTC CASEDRQGIVGYTF
- TRBJ2-7 TRBV2 - TGTGCCAGCCTCGGGGGTTCCTACGAGCAGTACTTC CASLGGSYEQYF
- TRBJ1-1 TRBV30 few TGTGCCTGGAGTGTAGTACTAGGAACTGAAGCTTTCTTT CAWSVVLGTEAFF
TRBD1 TRBJ1-5 TRBV27 - TGTGCCAGCAGTTTGGCGGGACAGAATCAGCCCCAGCATTTT CASSLAGQNQPQHF
- TRBJ2-2 TRBV5-1 few TGCGCCAGCAGCTTGTCCGGGGAGCTGTTTTTT CASSLSGELFF
- TRBJ2-1 TRBV28 few TGTGCCAGCAGCACCCATACGGGACACGATTACAATGAGCAGTTCTTC CASSTHTGHDYNEQFF
- TRBJ2-7 TRBV27 many TGTGCCAGCAGAAGGCAGGGTGGCAACGAGCAGTACTTC CASRRQGGNEQYF
TRBD1 TRBJ1-1 TRBV15 - TGTGCCACCAGCAGACCCCTTGGGACAGCATTGAACACTGAAGCTTTCTTT CATSRPLGTALNTEAFF
TRBD2 TRBJ2-2 TRBV4-1 few TGCGCCAGCAGCCCGGGACTAGCGGGAGCCGGGGAGCTGTTTTTT CASSPGLAGAGELFF
TRBD2 TRBJ2-7 TRBV6-5 - TGTGCCAGCAGTTACTCAGCGGGAGGAAGGTACGAGCAGTACTTC CASSYSAGGRYEQYF
- TRBJ2-7 TRBV2 - TGTGCCAGCATCGCAGGGATAACCTACGAGCAGTACTTC CASIAGITYEQYF
TRBD2 TRBJ2-2 TRBV4-2 - TGTGCCAGCAGCCAAGGACTAGCGGGGACCGGGGAGCTGTTTTTT CASSQGLAGTGELFF
- TRBJ2-2 TRBV4-1 - TGCGCCAGCAGCCAAGATAGTAACACCGGGGAGCTGTTTTTT CASSQDSNTGELFF
TRBD2 TRBJ2-2 TRBV28 - TGTGCCAGCCACCCCCCCGGCGGGAGAGGGACGGTCACCGGGGAGCTGTTTTTT CASHPPGGRGTVTGELFF
- TRBJ2-7 TRBV28 - TGTGCCAGCAGTTTACTAACCCACAGTGAGGGCGAGCAGTACTTC CASSLLTHSEGEQYF
- TRBJ2-7 TRBV7-3 - TGTGCCAGCAGCTTATTTGCCCTACCGACAGGCATGGACGAGCAGTACTTC CASSLFALPTGMDEQYF
TRBD1 TRBJ2-1 TRBV5-4 - TGTGCCAGCAGCCCAGACAGGGACAGCTACAATGAGCAGTTCTTC CASSPDRDSYNEQFF
TRBD2 TRBJ2-7 TRBV18 - TGTGCCAGCTCACCAACTAGCGGCTCCTACGAGCAGTACTTC CASSPTSGSYEQYF
TRBD1 TRBJ1-2 TRBV2 - TGTGCCAGCAGCGTAGGGACAGGGGGCTCTGGCTACACCTTC CASSVGTGGSGYTF